This T cell receptor (beta chain) was sequenced in a study of tumor and adjacent non-tumor tissue in lung cancer. Findings and caveats of the study: Patients with more diverse tumor TCRs had worse survival.

No cell sorting was done before RNA was extracted from the tissue. Between August and November 2014, newly diagnosed, chemotherapy-naive lung cancer patients underwent thoracic surgery in China. A remark on this clonotype: The antigen is undetermined. At one end, the junction sequence differs from germline, possibly due to a read error.

Germline CDR1 reads DFQATT; CDR2 reads SNEGSKA (reference sequence). The CDR3 loop spans 11 amino acids. Three rounds of nested PCR, following a modified ARM-PCR protocol, produced the TCRbeta library. Using its own MiXCR run on the multiplex PCR reads, TCRdb lists one record per CDR3 protein. This sample has 55,000 to 70,000 distinct CDR3 sequences, with 60% found just once. The sample taken for sequencing was lung tumor tissue. V gene TRBV20-1 combines with J gene TRBJ1-2; no reliable D call. The clonotype originates from a man between 45 and 60 years old with non-small cell lung cancer. The CDR3 is CSASPSYGYAF. For the CDR3, the DNA is TGCAGTGCTAGCCCTTCTTATGGCTACGCCTTC.